This T cell receptor beta chain comes out of a study of blood T cell repertoires in COVID-19. Study at large: Italy, Spain and the United States were the sources of the convalescent and acute COVID-19 samples. The analysed material was cDNA or gDNA that came from T cells, B-cell-depleted T cells, or PBMCs.

Two negative PCRs, clearance, or symptom resolution were required of recovered Cohort 3 donors. In the original processing: Estimation of nucleated cell counts relied on the amplification of reference gene primers. Method: immunoSEQ multiplex PCR; TCRdb's copy keeps in-frame clones and lacks some. That table supplies the V and J calls and clone size; D and trimming were determined from the DNA. The repertoire holds around 500,000 clones, with approximately 88% as singletons. The CDR3 covers 17 residues. Trimming pared 0 bases from V and 1 base from J, leaving 14 bases between. Germline V gene sequence: CDR1 LGHNA, CDR2 YSLEER.

The sequenced sample was PBMCs or T cells enriched from blood (not recorded which). The TCR was taken from a woman in her forties who had recovered from COVID-19. This chain links TRBV4-3 with TRBJ2-3, with unresolved D. The CDR3: CASSQDRAGTGTDTQYF. CDR3 DNA: TGCGCCAGCAGCCAAGATCGAGCAGGCACAGGCACAGATACGCAGTATTTT.